The 30 T cell receptor beta chains presented below share a single source sample, sequenced in a study of beta chain features in type 1 diabetes. TCRB transcripts that were expressed got sequenced, as all of the isolated RNA had been reverse transcribed. Profiled with immunoSEQ multiplex PCR; TCRdb holds only in-frame clones, not every one. This table holds around 500,000 clones, about 30% found once. What was sequenced was naive CD4+ T cells from blood. These TCRs come from a man between 18 and 29 years old in good health.

The genes are TRBV28 and TRBJ2-4, with a weak D call TRBD1 (6 bases). The CDR3 sequence is 15 residues long. The germline V gene has CDR1 MDHEN and CDR2 SYDVKM. V lost 8 bases and J 1 base, leaving 15 bases between the germline ends. CDR3 bases: TGTGCCAGCGGCACAGGGTCTGATGCCAAAAACATTCAGTACTTC. Protein sequence: CASGTGSDAKNIQYF.

V is TRBV18 and J is TRBJ2-3; D perhaps matches TRBD2 (6 bases). In germline, CDR1 is KGHSH, CDR2 LQKENI. The germline V and J ends were trimmed by 2 bases and 3 bases, with 15 bases remaining between them. The CDR3 contains 16 residues. The CDR3 coding sequence is TGTGCCAGCTCACCATCTATCGGGGGAGGAACAGATACGCAGTATTTT. Encoded protein: CASSPSIGGGTDTQYF. Variable domain in full (rest from reference TRBV18 and TRBJ2-3): NAGVMQNPRHLVRRRGQEARLRCSPMKGHSHVYWYRQLPEEGLKFMVYLQKENIIDESGMPKERFSAEFPKEGPSILRIQQVVRGDSAAYFCASSPSIGGGTDTQYFGPGTRLTVL.

This chain joins TRBV25-1 and TRBJ2-3; D is tentatively TRBD1 or TRBD2 (5 bases each). Deletions cut 5 bases from V and 4 bases from J, with 13 bases between. Germline V gene sequence: CDR1 MGHDK, CDR2 SYGVNS. CDR3 size: 14 residues. Here the CDR3 reads CASSRAGTADTQYF. Written as DNA, the CDR3 is TGTGCCAGCAGTCGAGCAGGGACCGCAGATACGCAGTATTTT.

The chain couples TRBV7-6 to TRBJ2-1, with D hard to call. V was pared by 3 bases and J by 8 bases, with 8 bases between. CDR3 length: 12 residues. Germline assignment: CDR1 SGHVS and CDR2 FNYEAQ. The chain's CDR3 is CASSLGGDEQFF. The CDR3 coding sequence is TGTGCCAGCAGCTTGGGTGGCGATGAGCAGTTCTTC.

This clone was found a few times. The DNA for the CDR3 is TGTGCCAGCAGCCTCAGCCGGAACACCGGGGAGCTGTTTTTT. Protein sequence: CASSLSRNTGELFF. The rearrangement uses TRBV7-9 and TRBJ2-2; D remains ambiguous. Trimming left V 5 bases short and J 1 base short, with 8 bases between. Germline V gene data show CDR1 as SEHNR and CDR2 as FQNEAQ (reference sequence). This CDR3 has 14 amino acids. Drawing the rest from reference TRBV7-9 and TRBJ2-2, the complete variable domain is DTGVSQNPRHKITKRGQNVTFRCDPISEHNRLYWYRQTLGQGPEFLTYFQNEAQLEKSRLLSDRFSAERPKGSFSTLEIQRTEQGDSAMYLCASSLSRNTGELFFGEGSRLTVL.

This clone was picked up a small number of times. The chain combines TRBV25-1 with TRBJ2-1; D is undetermined. CDR3 length equals 15 residues. The germline V and J ends were trimmed by 0 bases and 7 bases, with 13 bases remaining between them. From germline, CDR1 is MGHDK and CDR2 SYGVNS. In nucleotides, the CDR3 is TGTGCCAGCAGTGAATATTCAGCCCTACTGAATGAGCAGTTCTTC. Translation: CASSEYSALLNEQFF.

This chain links TRBV5-1 with TRBJ2-7; no firm D call. CDR1 and CDR2 from the germline V gene are SGHRS and YFSETQ. The CDR3 has 14 residues. Trimming pared 2 bases from V and 2 bases from J, leaving 11 bases between. The CDR3 region is CASSFGQPPYEQYF. CDR3 DNA: TGCGCCAGCAGCTTCGGTCAGCCTCCCTACGAGCAGTACTTC.

V usage is TRBV30 and J usage is TRBJ1-1; 7 bases match TRBD1. This CDR3 is 14 amino acids long. Looked up from germline, CDR1 is GTSNPN and CDR2 is SVGIG (reference sequence). The V segment lost 3 bases and the J segment 0 bases; nucleotides outside the gene matches: 4. The CDR3, as DNA: TGTGCCTGGAGAAGAGGGACAGTGAACACTGAAGCTTTCTTT. Its protein is CAWRRGTVNTEAFF.

V is TRBV7-6 and J is TRBJ2-1, with D unresolved. The CDR3 runs to 15 residues. Germline CDR1 is SGHVS and CDR2 is FNYEAQ. Trimming cost V 3 bases and J 7 bases, with 16 bases left between them. CDR3: CASSFSSLRVNEQFF. The CDR3 region has the DNA TGTGCCAGCAGCTTTAGTTCCCTACGGGTGAATGAGCAGTTCTTC. Variable domain in full (rest from reference TRBV7-6 and TRBJ2-1): GAGVSQSPRYKVTKRGQDVALRCDPISGHVSLYWYRQALGQGPEFLTYFNYEAQQDKSGLPNDRFSAERPEGSISTLTIQRTEQRDSAMYRCASSFSSLRVNEQFFGPGTRLTVL.

This clone occurred a few times. J is TRBJ2-1 and V is TRBV20-1; D not resolved. Germline loops: CDR1 DFQATT, CDR2 SNEGSKA (reference sequence). Trimming shortened V by 6 bases and J by 9 bases, and 12 bases separated the two germline ends. There are 11 residues in the CDR3. CDR3 sequence (DNA): TGCAGTGCCCAGCCCGGGCTTGAGCAGTTCTTC. Translated, it gives CSAQPGLEQFF.

The chain uses TRBV2 and TRBJ2-5; 7 bases map to TRBD2. The J segment lost 4 bases and the V segment lost 1 base, leaving 9 bases of the junction unmatched. This CDR3 region has 16 residues. Germline CDR1 SNHLY, CDR2 FYNNEI. CDR3 loop: CASSEEGRTRAETQYF. The CDR3 DNA reads TGTGCCAGCAGTGAAGAAGGGAGGACTAGAGCAGAGACCCAGTACTTC.

This chain joins TRBV30 and TRBJ2-2, with D perhaps TRBD2 (6 bases). CDR3 size: 13 residues. Germline assignment: CDR1 GTSNPN and CDR2 SVGIG (reference sequence). V was shortened by 6 bases and J by 6 bases, with 14 bases between the two germline ends. CDR3 residues: CACGGLLSGELFF. DNA for the CDR3: TGTGCCTGTGGGGGACTTCTATCCGGGGAGCTGTTTTTT.

This clone has just a few counts. This rearrangement joins TRBV29-1 to TRBJ2-5; TRBD2 agrees at 10 bases. CDR3 length equals 13 residues. Germline V gene data show CDR1 as SQVTM and CDR2 as ANQGSEA. The V segment lost 6 bases and the J segment 5 bases; nucleotides outside the gene matches: 6. As DNA, the CDR3 is TGCAGCGTCAGCGGGAGGGCCAGGGAGACCCAGTACTTC. Translated: CSVSGRARETQYF.

The chain employs TRBV30 and TRBJ1-3; no clear D gene. V was trimmed by 2 bases and J by 0 bases, leaving 11 bases between them. The CDR3 extends over 15 amino acids. CDR1 and CDR2 (germline): GTSNPN, SVGIG (reference sequence). CDR3 loop: CAWSSRWSSGNTIYF. The CDR3 DNA reads as TGTGCCTGGAGTTCCCGGTGGAGCTCTGGAAACACCATATATTTT.

This CDR3 reads CASSQLGTSGYEQYF. The CDR3 nucleotides read TGCGCCAGCAGCCAACTTGGGACTAGCGGCTACGAGCAGTACTTC. The chain links TRBV4-1 to TRBJ2-7; 11 positions agree with TRBD2. V trimming: 2 bases; J trimming: 3 bases; junction bases outside the gene matches: 3. Germline lookup yields CDR1 MGHRA and CDR2 YSYEKL. The CDR3 runs 15 residues.

This clone was counted a few times. V and J are TRBV5-4 and TRBJ2-1; TRBD1 agrees at 9 bases. The germline V gene has CDR1 SGHNT and CDR2 YYREEE (reference sequence). This CDR3 spans 16 amino acids. The V and J ends lost 4 bases and 3 bases, in that order; junction bases with no gene match: 8. The CDR3 sequence is CASSPTGTGFYNEQFF. CDR3 bases: TGTGCCAGCAGCCCCACCGGGACAGGGTTCTACAATGAGCAGTTCTTC.

This clone was detected only a few times. The chain combines TRBV28 with TRBJ2-7; the D is unclear. The V end was cut by 8 bases, the J end by 8 bases, with 16 bases between. The CDR3 has 12 residues. Germline-derived CDR1 and CDR2 are MDHEN and SYDVKM. The CDR3 nucleotides are TGTGCCAGCGCCCTACTCCAGGACCAGCAGTACTTC. This encodes CASALLQDQQYF.

This clone came up a few times. V is TRBV29-1 and J is TRBJ2-7; 9 bases line up with TRBD2. The CDR3 is 15 amino acids. J was trimmed by 6 bases and V by 6 bases; bases with no gene match: 15. Per germline, CDR1 SQVTM and CDR2 ANQGSEA. The CDR3 loop is CSVSRGASGMAEQYF. CDR3 in DNA: TGCAGCGTATCCCGAGGGGCTAGCGGGATGGCCGAGCAGTACTTC.

This clone has only a few counts. The V gene is TRBV28, the J gene TRBJ2-1, with no clear D. The CDR3 is 16 residues long. The V end was cut by 0 bases, the J end by 4 bases, with 13 bases between. CDR1 MDHEN and CDR2 SYDVKM come from the germline V gene. CDR3: CASSLWARNTYNEQFF. CDR3 in DNA: TGTGCCAGCAGTTTATGGGCGAGAAATACTTACAATGAGCAGTTCTTC.

This clone has a handful of counts. The chain joins TRBV7-2 to TRBJ1-1; D remains unclear. Trimming stripped 6 bases from V and 1 base from J, with 9 bases between. There are 13 residues in the CDR3. Looked up from germline, CDR1 is SGHTA and CDR2 is FQGNSA. CDR3 region: CASRRASNTEAFF. The CDR3 DNA reads TGTGCCAGCAGAAGAGCATCGAACACTGAAGCTTTCTTT.

V usage is TRBV5-6 and J usage is TRBJ1-4; 10 bases match TRBD1. After removal of 2 bases from V and 4 bases from J, the junction contained 5 bases not matched to a gene. This CDR3 contains 16 residues. Per the germline V gene, CDR1 is SGHDT and CDR2 is YYEEEE. CDR3 sequence (DNA): TGTGCCAGCAGCTTCGACAGGGGGCGGCTTAATGAAAAACTGTTTTTT. This gives the protein CASSFDRGRLNEKLFF.

This clone was observed a handful of times. The V gene is TRBV9, the J gene TRBJ2-1; possible D gene TRBD2, 6 bases. This CDR3 is 15 amino acids long. V was cut by 0 bases and J by 8 bases, with 15 bases left in between. CDR1 is SGDLS, CDR2 YYNGEE, per germline. CDR3 sequence: CASSVVAGRRDEQFF. CDR3 DNA: TGTGCCAGCAGCGTAGTGGCGGGAAGGAGGGATGAGCAGTTCTTC.

This clone appeared a few times. CDR3 region: CASSQLTGGGGLSYNEQFF. The CDR3 nucleotides are TGCGCCAGCAGCCAATTAACAGGAGGAGGCGGGCTCTCCTACAATGAGCAGTTCTTC. The V call is TRBV4-3, the J call TRBJ2-1; D is perhaps TRBD1 or TRBD2 (5 bases each). CDR1 LGHNA and CDR2 YSLEER come from the germline V gene. The length of the CDR3 is 19 residues. V gave up 2 bases and J gave up 0 bases, with 20 bases separating them.

The V gene is TRBV7-2, the J gene TRBJ2-3, with a possible D match to TRBD2 (5 bases). The V end lost 7 bases, the J end lost 6 bases, and 20 bases lay between the germline ends. The CDR3 totals 15 residues. Looked up from germline, CDR1 is SGHTA and CDR2 is FQGNSA. The CDR3 sequence: CASTGLAGLLDTQYF. The CDR3 coding sequence is TGTGCCAGCACGGGTTTGGCGGGTCTTCTGGATACGCAGTATTTT.

This sequence joins TRBV13 and TRBJ2-4, with D perhaps matching TRBD2 (6 bases). Trimming removed 5 bases from V and 0 bases from J, with 20 bases in between. Germline CDR1 and CDR2: PRHDT and FYEKMQ (reference sequence). CDR3 length: 18 amino acids. The CDR3 DNA is TGTGCCAGCAGCCAAACCTCAAGGGAGGCAATAGCCAAAAACATTCAGTACTTC. Amino acids: CASSQTSREAIAKNIQYF.

This clone was recorded a few times. V gene TRBV25-1 combines with J gene TRBJ2-6, with D uncertain. The CDR3 is made up of 18 amino acids. The germline V and J ends were trimmed by 6 bases and 0 bases, with 18 bases remaining between them. Germline-derived CDR1 and CDR2 are MGHDK and SYGVNS. This chain's CDR3 is CASSLTVGAVSGANVLTF. CDR3 coding DNA: TGTGCCAGCAGCCTCACCGTGGGTGCCGTCTCTGGGGCCAACGTCCTGACTTTC.

The genes are TRBV7-2 and TRBJ2-7; no definite D call. This CDR3 comprises 14 residues. V was shortened by 2 bases and J by 6 bases, with 14 bases between the two germline ends. In germline, CDR1 is SGHTA, CDR2 FQGNSA. CDR3 region: CASSLSGSSAEQYF. For the CDR3, the DNA is TGTGCCAGCAGCTTATCGGGCTCTTCCGCCGAGCAGTACTTC.

The J gene is TRBJ2-2, the V gene TRBV27, with 7 bases matching TRBD1. V lost 3 bases, J lost 4 bases, and 5 bases stayed unmatched. The CDR3 runs 15 residues. Germline V gene lookup returns CDR1 MNHEY and CDR2 SMNVEV (reference sequence). The CDR3 coding sequence is TGTGCCAGCAGTTTTGACAGGGTGGCCACCGGGGAGCTGTTTTTT. Translation: CASSFDRVATGELFF.

The chain joins TRBV9 to TRBJ2-5; 12 bases are shared with TRBD2. The germline V gene encodes CDR1 SGDLS and CDR2 YYNGEE. Germline trimming cut 4 bases from V and 5 bases from J; bases unmatched to any gene: 9. The CDR3 runs to 16 residues. CDR3 protein: CASSPTPLAGGETQYF. The CDR3 coding sequence is TGTGCCAGCAGCCCGACCCCCCTAGCGGGGGGGGAGACCCAGTACTTC.

The rearrangement links TRBV7-9 to TRBJ2-2, with D perhaps being TRBD1 or TRBD2 (5 bases each). From germline, CDR1 is SEHNR and CDR2 FQNEAQ (reference sequence). This CDR3 contains 14 residues. Trimming took 7 bases from V and 2 from J, leaving 11 bases between them. In nucleotides, the CDR3 is TGTGCCAGCACCCCCGGGACCAACACCGGGGAGCTGTTTTTT. Translating it yields CASTPGTNTGELFF.